This section outlines one T cell receptor (beta chain) sequence together with its context. Its antigen remains unidentified. The V gene lost 0 bases and the J gene lost 2 bases, with 8 bases spanning the gap. The germline V gene has CDR1 SGHRS and CDR2 YFSETQ. The CDR3 covers 14 residues. This sample is part of a study of neoadjuvant anti-PD-1 for oral cavity cancer. Study as a whole: Before surgery, most patients got three to four biweekly 3 mg/kg nivolumab doses. Around day 43, patients without progression received a fourth nivolumab dose before surgery. Study conclusions and caveats: Pretreatment Treg/Th17 ratio correlated inversely with post-treatment tumor clonality. TCR analyses covered only a few patients per response group.

Generated by immunoSEQ multiplex PCR, the TCRdb table keeps only in-frame clones and is missing some. The sample contains about 42,000 clones, approximately 80% of which appear only once. The time point was: after neoadjuvant nivolumab, at surgical resection. V is TRBV5-1 and J is TRBJ1-2; D is uncertain. This specimen consisted of PBMCs, obtained after nivolumab (anti-PD-1) treatment. The TCR comes from a person aged 35 to 85 with oral cavity squamous cell carcinoma. The CDR3, as DNA: TGCGCCAGCAGCTTGGCCCGGCAGAACTATGGCTACACCTTC. This sequence encodes CASSLARQNYGYTF.